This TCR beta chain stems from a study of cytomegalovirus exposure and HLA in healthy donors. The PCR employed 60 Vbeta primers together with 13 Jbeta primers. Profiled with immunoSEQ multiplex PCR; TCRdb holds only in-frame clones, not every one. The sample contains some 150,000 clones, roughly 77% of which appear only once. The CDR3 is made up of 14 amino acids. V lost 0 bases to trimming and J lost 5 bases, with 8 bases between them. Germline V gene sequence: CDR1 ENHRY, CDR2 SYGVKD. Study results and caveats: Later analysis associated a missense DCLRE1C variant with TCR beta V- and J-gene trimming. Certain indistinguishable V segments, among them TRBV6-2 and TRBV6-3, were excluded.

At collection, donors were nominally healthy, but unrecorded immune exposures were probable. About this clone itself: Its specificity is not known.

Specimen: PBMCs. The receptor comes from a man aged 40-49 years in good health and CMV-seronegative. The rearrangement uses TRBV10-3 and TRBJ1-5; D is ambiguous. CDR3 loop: CAISESGSDQPQHF. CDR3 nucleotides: TGTGCCATCAGTGAGTCTGGCAGTGATCAGCCCCAGCATTTT.